This entry lists 10 T cell receptor beta chains sequenced from one sample in a study of cytomegalovirus exposure and HLA in healthy donors. The PCR employed 60 Vbeta primers together with 13 Jbeta primers. Sequencing used immunoSEQ multiplex PCR; TCRdb keeps in-frame clones, though not all of them. The sample records about 59,000 clones, 65% to 75% being singletons. Sequences were obtained from PBMCs. All receptors derive from a man younger than 45 in good health and CMV-seropositive.

The chain carries TRBV9 and TRBJ2-2; the D gene is possibly TRBD2 (7 bases). V gave up 0 bases and J gave up 1 base, with 19 bases separating them. The length of the CDR3 is 19 residues. The V gene's germline CDR1 is SGDLS and CDR2 YYNGEE. CDR3 residues: CASSVEGGGGGWNTGELFF. Written as DNA, the CDR3 is TGTGCCAGCAGCGTAGAGGGGGGAGGGGGGGGCTGGAACACCGGGGAGCTGTTTTTT.

The V call is TRBV6-5, the J call TRBJ2-5, with TRBD2 identical over 14 bases. This CDR3 region has 15 residues. Germline loops: CDR1 MNHEY, CDR2 SVGAGI. V dropped 4 bases and J dropped 7; count of bases not matched to a gene: 5. CDR3 protein: CASSSGLAGGPTQYF. The CDR3 DNA reads as TGTGCCAGCAGTTCCGGACTAGCGGGGGGCCCGACCCAGTACTTC.

The J gene is TRBJ2-1, the V gene TRBV4-2; TRBD2 matches 10 bases. This CDR3 comprises 17 residues. Germline loops: CDR1 LGHNA, CDR2 YNFKEQ. V lost 2 bases, J lost 4 bases, and 8 bases stayed unmatched. CDR3 in DNA: TGTGCCAGCAGCCAAAAAAGCGGACTAGCGGATTACAATGAGCAGTTCTTC. Protein sequence: CASSQKSGLADYNEQFF.

The chain links TRBV6-1 to TRBJ1-2; 11 nucleotides align to TRBD1. Germline lookup yields CDR1 MNHNS and CDR2 SASEGT. The length of the CDR3 is 14 residues. V shed 6 bases, J shed 7 bases, and the junction held 7 bases outside the gene matches. CDR3 protein: CASRRTGTGGGYTF. The CDR3 region has the DNA TGTGCCAGCAGAAGAACCGGGACAGGGGGTGGCTACACCTTC.

V usage is TRBV10-2 and J usage is TRBJ2-5, with D possibly TRBD2 on 7 matching bases. Trimming took 6 bases from V and 0 from J, leaving 20 bases between them. CDR3 length equals 17 residues. Germline V gene sequence: CDR1 WSHSY, CDR2 SAAADI. CDR3 DNA: TGCGCCAGCAGGAACCACCTGGGGGGGCAGTACCAAGAGACCCAGTACTTC. Amino acid sequence: CASRNHLGGQYQETQYF.

The chain links TRBV6-5 to TRBJ2-5, with TRBD2 identical over 10 bases. The junction had 1 base not matched to a gene; V was cut back by 6 bases and J by 3 bases. CDR3 length equals 13 residues. From germline, CDR1 is MNHEY and CDR2 SVGAGI. The CDR3 coding sequence is TGTGCCAGCAGACTAGCGGGGAAAGAGACCCAGTACTTC. Its protein is CASRLAGKETQYF.

The chain links TRBV10-3 to TRBJ2-4; D is perhaps TRBD2 (5 bases). Germline CDR1 reads ENHRY; CDR2 reads SYGVKD. This CDR3 comprises 17 residues. The V end was cut by 0 bases, the J end by 0 bases, with 12 bases between. CDR3: CAISESGNLLAKNIQYF. The DNA for the CDR3 is TGTGCCATCAGTGAGTCCGGGAACCTTCTAGCCAAAAACATTCAGTACTTC.

V and J are TRBV30 and TRBJ2-2; D possibly corresponds to TRBD2 (6 bases). CDR1 GTSNPN and CDR2 SVGIG come from the germline V gene (reference sequence). There are 15 residues in the CDR3. V lost 0 bases and J 8 bases, leaving 16 bases between the germline ends. The CDR3 spells CAWSVVGGLPGELFF. The CDR3 bases are TGTGCCTGGAGTGTGGTCGGGGGTTTGCCGGGGGAGCTGTTTTTT.

This chain uses TRBV28 with TRBJ2-1, with D maybe TRBD2 (6 bases). V lost 7 bases and J 5 bases, leaving 15 bases between the germline ends. Germline values: CDR1 MDHEN, CDR2 SYDVKM. The CDR3 totals 14 residues. The CDR3 protein is CASTMGGANNEQFF. CDR3 DNA sequence: TGTGCCAGCACAATGGGCGGGGCCAACAATGAGCAGTTCTTC.

This clone has just one count. The genes are TRBV19 and TRBJ1-1; the D gene is possibly TRBD1 (5 bases). The CDR3 sequence is 12 residues long. CDR1 and CDR2 (germline): LNHDA, SQIVND (reference sequence). Trimming cost V 5 bases and J 11 bases, with 15 bases left between them. CDR3 sequence: CASSFGGVKAFF. CDR3 in DNA: TGTGCCAGTAGTTTCGGAGGGGTCAAGGCTTTCTTT.